This T cell receptor beta chain was found in a study of CD8 T cells in ankylosing spondylitis. Study outcomes and limitations: In peripheral blood, disease-linked CD8+ clones occurred at relatively low frequencies. Reported data indicate significant enrichment of disease-linked clones within matched ankylosing spondylitis synovial fluid.

Scientists made TCR beta libraries using quantitative 5'-RACE with molecular barcodes. TCRdb used MiXCR to reprocess the 5' RACE reads, holding one entry per CDR3 protein. Here the sample spans under 250,000 distinct CDR3 sequences, 20% to 30% being singletons. This clonotype was observed a few times. Its matching antigen is unknown. Sequencing was carried out using blood, either unsorted or a sorted T cell fraction (not recorded which). The source is a male donor with ankylosing spondylitis or in good health (not recorded which).

The CDR3 loop is CSASLGGYNPYEQYF. CDR3 coding DNA: TGCAGTGCTAGCCTCGGGGGTTATAACCCCTACGAGCAGTACTTC. The V call is TRBV20-1, the J call TRBJ2-7, with D tentatively TRBD2 (6 bases). The CDR3 sequence is 15 residues long. V was clipped by 3 bases and J by 2 bases, with 17 bases between them. CDR1 DFQATT and CDR2 SNEGSKA come from the germline V gene (reference sequence).